This T cell receptor (beta chain) was recorded in a study of early T cells in non-severe SARS-CoV-2 infection. This clonotype was seen many times. Its antigen remains unidentified. The germline CDR1 and CDR2 sequences are DFQATT and SNEGSKA (reference sequence). Trimming cost V 6 bases and J 6 bases; bases outside gene matches: 7. The CDR3 contains 14 residues. Study-wide results and limits: Matching results from VDJdb favored anti-spike CD8 responses, leaving private and CD4 specificities undetected.

TCRdb re-called the 5' RACE reads with MiXCR, one entry per CDR3 protein. The sample contains about 77,000 distinct CDR3 sequences, 8.5% to 10% of which appear only once. This TCR was recovered from an adult who was a healthcare worker with PCR-confirmed SARS-CoV-2 infection or an uninfected control (not recorded which). This rearrangement joins TRBV20-1 to TRBJ1-4; 10 bases match TRBD1. Material for sequencing was whole blood. This chain's CDR3 is CSASPGTGDEKLFF. The CDR3 DNA sequence: TGCAGTGCCAGCCCCGGGACAGGGGATGAAAAACTGTTTTTT.